A single sample gave rise to the 30 T cell receptor beta chains below, sequenced in a study of T cell responses to AZD1222 COVID-19 vaccine. Produced via immunoSEQ multiplex PCR; TCRdb's table is partial and in-frame only. The data show some 250,000 clones, 94% seen once. This specimen consisted of peripheral blood, obtained 28 days after the second AZD1222 dose. The source of these receptors is an adult who received the AZD1222 COVID-19 vaccine.

Written as DNA, the CDR3 is TGTGCCAGCAGCCCAGGACCCAGCGGTACGCAGTATTTT. Residues: CASSPGPSGTQYF. The J gene is TRBJ2-3, the V gene TRBV9; weak D call: TRBD2 (5 bases). The CDR3 is made up of 13 amino acids. V lost 4 bases and J lost 8, with 14 bases in between. Per germline, CDR1 SGDLS and CDR2 YYNGEE.

V and J are TRBV7-9 and TRBJ1-2; D uncertain. From germline, CDR1 is SEHNR and CDR2 FQNEAQ (reference sequence). The CDR3 length is 12 residues. The ends were cut back, 5 bases at V and 4 bases at J, with 8 bases in the middle. CDR3 amino acids: CASSKDGYGYTF. The CDR3, as DNA: TGTGCCAGCAGCAAGGACGGCTATGGCTACACCTTC.

In nucleotides, the CDR3 is TGTGCCAGCAGCCTCCCCTCGAGTTACGAGCAGTACTTC. This sequence encodes CASSLPSSYEQYF. The V and J genes are TRBV5-6 and TRBJ2-7; D unclear. V was shortened by 4 bases and J by 4 bases, with 12 bases between the two germline ends. The length of the CDR3 is 13 residues. Germline CDR1 reads SGHDT; CDR2 reads YYEEEE. Complete variable domain (other parts from reference TRBV5-6 and TRBJ2-7): DAGVTQSPTHLIKTRGQQVTLRCSPKSGHDTVSWYQQALGQGPQFIFQYYEEEERQRGNFPDRFSGHQFPNYSSELNVNALLLGDSALYLCASSLPSSYEQYFGPGTRLTVT.

The chain combines TRBV18 with TRBJ1-5, with 8 bases lining up with TRBD1. V shed 2 bases, J shed 0 bases, and the junction held 0 bases outside the gene matches. The germline V gene has CDR1 KGHSH and CDR2 LQKENI. The CDR3 has 15 amino acids. CDR3 sequence reads: CASSPGTGSNQPQHF. CDR3 DNA sequence: TGTGCCAGCTCACCAGGGACAGGTAGCAATCAGCCCCAGCATTTT.

This chain connects TRBV5-1 to TRBJ1-1, with D tentatively TRBD1 (6 bases). Germline CDR1 is SGHRS and CDR2 is YFSETQ. Trimming stripped 5 bases from V and 6 bases from J, with 17 bases between. This CDR3 comprises 14 residues. CDR3 coding DNA: TGCGCCAGCAGTTCTACCGGGACACCCTCTGAAGCTTTCTTT. Its translation is CASSSTGTPSEAFF.

This clone has just one count. The V call is TRBV12-3 or TRBV12-4, the J call TRBJ1-4, with D unclear. This CDR3 comprises 13 residues. V was trimmed by 6 bases and J by 7 bases, leaving 12 bases between them. CDR3 nucleotide sequence: TGTGCCAGCAGCAGCGGGCCGTCTGAAAAACTGTTTTTT. As protein: CASSSGPSEKLFF.

CDR3 coding DNA: TGTGCCAGCACGTCGGTACTAGTACACAATGAGCAGTTCTTC. Translation: CASTSVLVHNEQFF. The chain employs TRBV6-5 and TRBJ2-1; possibly TRBD2 for D (5 bases). With 7 bases removed from V and 5 bases from J, the gap between germline ends came to 15 bases. This CDR3 contains 14 residues. The germline gives CDR1 MNHEY, CDR2 SVGAGI.

The table lists this clone with a count of one. This rearrangement joins TRBV18 to TRBJ2-7; tentative D call: TRBD1 (6 bases). The V gene lost 6 bases and the J gene lost 6 bases, with 12 bases spanning the gap. The CDR3 is made up of 12 amino acids. The germline V gene has CDR1 KGHSH and CDR2 LQKENI. CDR3 sequence reads: CASSFDRTEQYF. CDR3 nucleotides: TGTGCCAGCTCTTTCGACAGGACCGAGCAGTACTTC.

The gene calls are TRBV29-1 and TRBJ2-7, with TRBD1 matching over 9 bases. After removal of 5 bases from V and 5 bases from J, the junction contained 13 bases not matched to a gene. This CDR3 contains 15 residues. CDR1 and CDR2 (germline): SQVTM, ANQGSEA. The CDR3 coding sequence is TGCAGCGTTCTCCCCGGGACAGGGAAGTTCCACGAGCAGTACTTC. This codes for CSVLPGTGKFHEQYF.

This sequence joins TRBV28 and TRBJ2-1, with D possibly being TRBD1 (5 bases). The CDR3 is 12 amino acids. Per germline, CDR1 MDHEN and CDR2 SYDVKM. V was pared by 6 bases and J by 6 bases, with 9 bases between. CDR3 in amino acids: CASRVRGNEQFF. CDR3 sequence (DNA): TGTGCCAGCAGAGTAAGGGGCAATGAGCAGTTCTTC. Combining the CDR3 with reference TRBV28 and TRBJ2-1 gives the whole variable domain DVKVTQSSRYLVKRTGEKVFLECVQDMDHENMFWYRQDPGLGLRLIYFSYDVKMKEKGDIPEGYSVSREKKERFSLILESASTNQTSMYLCASRVRGNEQFFGPGTRLTVL.

The chain has TRBV5-4 and TRBJ1-1; D gene uncertain. The CDR3 totals 13 residues. The germline V gene has CDR1 SGHNT and CDR2 YYREEE (reference sequence). V was shortened by 4 bases and J by 0 bases, with 7 bases between the two germline ends. The chain's CDR3 is CASSPQLNTEAFF. The CDR3 DNA sequence: TGTGCCAGCAGCCCCCAGTTGAACACTGAAGCTTTCTTT.

The chain recombines TRBV9 with TRBJ1-3; no clear D gene. Germline CDR1 reads SGDLS; CDR2 reads YYNGEE. V lost 2 bases and J 4 bases, leaving 10 bases between the germline ends. The CDR3 runs to 14 residues. Here the CDR3 reads CASSVGVGGNTIYF. Here the CDR3 DNA reads TGTGCCAGCAGCGTCGGGGTCGGCGGAAACACCATATATTTT.

The V and J genes are TRBV5-1 and TRBJ2-6; no reliable D call. The germline gives CDR1 SGHRS, CDR2 YFSETQ. The V end was cut by 3 bases, the J end by 2 bases, with 6 bases between. CDR3 size: 14 residues. CDR3 protein: CASSWDPGANVLTF. Written as DNA, the CDR3 is TGCGCCAGCAGCTGGGATCCTGGGGCCAACGTCCTGACTTTC.

This chain links TRBV6-5 with TRBJ2-7, with 7 bases that match TRBD1. The V and J ends lost 6 bases and 2 bases, in that order; junction bases with no gene match: 10. From germline, CDR1 is MNHEY and CDR2 SVGAGI. The CDR3 loop spans 15 amino acids. The CDR3 bases are TGTGCCAGCAGCCAGGGCTCGGGGACAGCCTACGAGCAGTACTTC. Its protein product is CASSQGSGTAYEQYF.

The table lists this clone with a count of one. The V and J genes are TRBV5-1 and TRBJ1-5; no firm D call. Trimming left V 0 bases short and J 3 bases short, with 7 bases between. This CDR3 contains 14 residues. CDR1 is SGHRS and CDR2 is YFSETQ in the germline V gene. CDR3 nucleotides: TGCGCCAGCAGCTTGGGCAGTAACAATCAGCCCCAGCATTTT. This gives the protein CASSLGSNNQPQHF. Combining the CDR3 with reference TRBV5-1 and TRBJ1-5 gives the whole variable domain KAGVTQTPRYLIKTRGQQVTLSCSPISGHRSVSWYQQTPGQGLQFLFEYFSETQRNKGNFPGRFSGRQFSNSRSEMNVSTLELGDSALYLCASSLGSNNQPQHFGDGTRLSIL.

The V call is TRBV7-9, the J call TRBJ2-7; 8 bases match TRBD2. Trimming took 1 base from V and 2 from J; bases not matched to a gene: 4. This CDR3 has 15 amino acids. The V gene's germline CDR1 is SEHNR and CDR2 FQNEAQ (reference sequence). CDR3 sequence: CASSLGGRPAYEQYF. CDR3 coding DNA: TGTGCCAGCAGCTTAGGCGGGAGGCCCGCCTACGAGCAGTACTTC. The variable domain in full, with the rest retrieved from reference TRBV7-9 and TRBJ2-7, is DTGVSQNPRHKITKRGQNVTFRCDPISEHNRLYWYRQTLGQGPEFLTYFQNEAQLEKSRLLSDRFSAERPKGSFSTLEIQRTEQGDSAMYLCASSLGGRPAYEQYFGPGTRLTVT.

This chain links TRBV7-6 with TRBJ2-5; 9 bases line up with TRBD1. CDR3 length equals 15 residues. Losses at the gene ends were 1 base for V and 4 bases for J; bases not matched to a gene: 4. CDR1 SGHVS and CDR2 FNYEAQ come from the germline V gene. CDR3 sequence (DNA): TGTGCCAGCAGCTTAGGGACAGGGGCTGGAGAGACCCAGTACTTC. It yields the protein CASSLGTGAGETQYF.

The chain joins TRBV9 to TRBJ2-5; a possible D gene is TRBD1 (6 bases). Germline CDR1 SGDLS, CDR2 YYNGEE. V was trimmed by 1 base and J by 4 bases, leaving 8 bases between them. CDR3 length equals 13 residues. The CDR3, as DNA: TGTGCCAGCAGCGTATTAGGGGGAGAGACCCAGTACTTC. It codes for CASSVLGGETQYF.

The chain is built from TRBV27 and TRBJ2-3, with D perhaps assigned TRBD1 or TRBD2 (5 bases each). Trimming cost V 4 bases and J 0 bases, with 14 bases left between them. CDR1 is MNHEY, CDR2 SMNVEV, per germline (reference sequence). The CDR3 length is 16 residues. The DNA for the CDR3 is TGTGCCAGCAGTTCCTACCGGGGCGAAAGCACAGATACGCAGTATTTT. Translated, it gives CASSSYRGESTDTQYF.

The rearrangement links TRBV28 to TRBJ2-3; 10 bases agree with TRBD2. V gave up 4 bases and J gave up 0 bases; unmatched junction bases: 4. The CDR3 has 16 residues. Germline V gene sequence: CDR1 MDHEN, CDR2 SYDVKM. The CDR3 nucleotides read TGTGCCAGCAGTTCCGGGACTAGCGTTAGCACAGATACGCAGTATTTT. This gives the protein CASSSGTSVSTDTQYF. The full variable domain, completed using reference TRBV28 and TRBJ2-3, is DVKVTQSSRYLVKRTGEKVFLECVQDMDHENMFWYRQDPGLGLRLIYFSYDVKMKEKGDIPEGYSVSREKKERFSLILESASTNQTSMYLCASSSGTSVSTDTQYFGPGTRLTVL.

J is TRBJ2-7 and V is TRBV5-4, with unresolved D. Germline lookup yields CDR1 SGHNT and CDR2 YYREEE (reference sequence). V lost 1 base to trimming and J lost 0 bases, with 8 bases between them. This CDR3 is built from 14 residues. The CDR3 spells CASSLSVNSYEQYF. CDR3 DNA: TGTGCCAGCAGCTTGTCAGTAAACTCCTACGAGCAGTACTTC.

The chain combines TRBV11-2 with TRBJ2-7, with 8 positions matching TRBD2. With 1 base clipped from V and 4 bases from J, the junction kept 6 bases outside the gene matches. Per germline, CDR1 SGHAT and CDR2 FQNNGV. The CDR3 extends over 15 amino acids. In DNA form, the CDR3 reads TGTGCCAGCAGCTTAGTGGCGGGAGGTCGATACGAGCAGTACTTC. Amino acid sequence: CASSLVAGGRYEQYF.

V is TRBV5-1 and J is TRBJ2-7; 14 positions agree with TRBD2. J gave up 6 bases and V 6 bases, and 5 bases lay outside the gene matches. Per the germline V gene, CDR1 is SGHRS and CDR2 is YFSETQ. This CDR3 spans 14 amino acids. CDR3 nucleotide sequence: TGCGCCAGCATGGGGACTAGCGGGAGCGGCGAGCAGTACTTC. Protein sequence: CASMGTSGSGEQYF.

The chain uses TRBV7-9 and TRBJ1-2; 12 positions agree with TRBD1. Trimming cost V 4 bases and J 5 bases; bases outside gene matches: 5. The germline V gene encodes CDR1 SEHNR and CDR2 FQNEAQ (reference sequence). This CDR3 is built from 15 residues. CDR3 region: CASSSGTGGDYGYTF. DNA of the CDR3: TGTGCCAGCAGCTCAGGGACAGGGGGCGATTATGGCTACACCTTC.

V and J are TRBV6-5 and TRBJ2-1; 14 nucleotides align to TRBD2. Germline loops: CDR1 MNHEY, CDR2 SVGAGI. The J segment lost 9 bases and the V segment lost 6 bases, leaving 4 bases of the junction unmatched. This CDR3 is built from 14 residues. CDR3 region: CASSRLAGGSEQFF. The CDR3 DNA sequence: TGTGCCAGCAGCCGACTAGCGGGAGGGAGTGAGCAGTTCTTC.

A single count supports this clone. DNA for the CDR3: TGCAGTGCTAGTCGCCGGAACACTGAAGCTTTCTTT. Amino acids: CSASRRNTEAFF. This chain joins TRBV20-1 and TRBJ1-1, with D hard to call. V lost 3 bases to trimming and J lost 1 base, with 6 bases between them. The length of the CDR3 is 12 residues. Germline CDR1 is DFQATT and CDR2 is SNEGSKA (reference sequence).

The V call is TRBV19, the J call TRBJ1-1, with 8 bases fitting TRBD1. Germline V lookup: CDR1 LNHDA, CDR2 SQIVND (reference sequence). The CDR3 length is 15 residues. V dropped 4 bases and J dropped 4; count of bases not matched to a gene: 8. CDR3 DNA: TGTGCCAGTAGTAAAACAGGGGGTGTTGGCACTGAAGCTTTCTTT. The encoded protein is CASSKTGGVGTEAFF.

The chain couples TRBV27 to TRBJ2-7, with TRBD1 matching 7 bases. CDR3 length: 13 residues. Germline CDR1 MNHEY, CDR2 SMNVEV (reference sequence). V lost 5 bases, J lost 2 bases, and 3 bases stayed unmatched. As DNA, the CDR3 is TGTGCCAGCAGTCGACAGGGCCCCTACGAGCAGTACTTC. This codes for CASSRQGPYEQYF.

This clone is a singleton in its sample. The germline gene is not matched at one end of the junction; a read error may be the cause. The chain carries TRBV3-1 (or the pseudogene TRBV3-2) and TRBJ2-3, with 8 bases aligning to TRBD1. From germline, CDR1 is LGHDT and CDR2 YNNKEL (reference sequence). The CDR3 extends over 13 amino acids. This CDR3 is CASSQSLQGVCNF. DNA of the CDR3: TGTGCCAGCAGCCAGAGCTTACAGGGGGTCTGTAATTTT.

A single count supports this clone. CDR3 DNA sequence: TGCGCCAGCAGCCAAGCCGGACTGGCGGGAACTGAAGCTTTCTTT. Translating gives CASSQAGLAGTEAFF. This chain links TRBV5-1 with TRBJ1-1; D gene unclear. The CDR3 runs to 15 residues. The ends were cut back, 4 bases at V and 5 bases at J, with 18 bases in the middle. Germline lookup yields CDR1 SGHRS and CDR2 YFSETQ.